This TCR beta chain was sequenced in a study of blood T cell repertoires in COVID-19. CDR1 and CDR2 (germline): KGHSH, LQKENI. Trimming removed 6 bases at V and 2 bases at J, with 15 bases between. There are 15 residues in the CDR3. Original handling: From reference gene primer amplification, estimates of nucleated cell counts were derived. Method: immunoSEQ multiplex PCR; TCRdb's copy keeps in-frame clones and lacks some. That table supplies the V and J calls and clone size; D and trimming were determined from the DNA. The sample lists around 43,000 clones; 89% were seen once. Comment on this clone: The same CDR3 can be traced to other DNA sequences in this sample.

The receptor was isolated from a human donor in a cohort sampled during active COVID-19. Sequences were obtained from peripheral blood. The chain employs TRBV18 and TRBJ2-3; D gene ambiguous. Here the CDR3 DNA reads TGTGCCAGCTCGCCAACTATCGGAACCACAGATACGCAGTATTTT. It specifies CASSPTIGTTDTQYF.